These 17 T cell receptor beta chains share one sample of origin, sequenced in a study of patients and donors after allogeneic stem cell transplantation. TCRdb used MiXCR to reprocess the RT-PCR reads, holding one entry per CDR3 protein. This repertoire shows approximately 410,000 distinct CDR3 sequences, approximately 16% found once; its top ten account for 7.2%. The specimen sequenced was blood, either unsorted or a sorted T cell fraction (not recorded which). The source is a human donor who was either an allogeneic HSCT recipient or a stem cell or donor lymphocyte infusion donor (not recorded which). It is not recorded whose cells these are; they may come from a transplant donor.

This clonotype was seen a handful of times. The V gene is TRBV3-1, the J gene TRBJ2-2; weak D call: TRBD1 (6 bases). The ends were cut back, 1 base at V and 3 bases at J, with 12 bases in the middle. This CDR3 contains 16 residues. Germline lookup yields CDR1 LGHDT and CDR2 YNNKEL (reference sequence). CDR3 sequence (DNA): TGTGCCAGCAGCCAAGGGACCAACAGGGACACCGGGGAGCTGTTTTTT. Translated, it gives CASSQGTNRDTGELFF.

The sample holds one count of this clonotype. This chain joins TRBV7-3 and TRBJ1-2; 8 nucleotides agree with TRBD1. V gave up 9 bases and J gave up 3 bases; unmatched junction bases: 9. In germline, CDR1 is SGHTA, CDR2 FQGTGA. The CDR3 is 14 residues long. This CDR3 is CASHRDRFYYGYTF. CDR3 nucleotide sequence: TGTGCCAGTCACCGGGACAGGTTCTACTATGGCTACACCTTC. The variable domain in full, with the rest retrieved from reference TRBV7-3 and TRBJ1-2, is GAGVSQTPSNKVTEKGKYVELRCDPISGHTALYWYRQSLGQGPEFLIYFQGTGAADDSGLPNDRFFAVRPEGSVSTLKIQRTERGDSAVYLCASHRDRFYYGYTFGSGTRLTVV.

V usage is TRBV20-1 and J usage is TRBJ1-5, with D perhaps TRBD1 (5 bases). The germline CDR1 and CDR2 sequences are DFQATT and SNEGSKA (reference sequence). V lost 8 bases and J 0 bases, leaving 14 bases between the germline ends. The CDR3 contains 14 residues. The CDR3 DNA reads as TGCAGTACACCAAGGGGATATAGCAATCAGCCCCAGCATTTT. Protein product: CSTPRGYSNQPQHF.

The rearrangement links TRBV7-8 to TRBJ2-7; the D is unclear. CDR1 is SGHVS, CDR2 FQNEAQ, per germline. Trimming removed 5 bases at V and 5 bases at J, with 13 bases between. This CDR3 has 13 residues. The CDR3 nucleotides read TGTGCCAGCAGCCAACAAACACTTAACGAGCAGTACTTC. Its protein is CASSQQTLNEQYF.

The rearrangement uses TRBV24-1 and TRBJ2-5; D is unresolved. CDR3 length: 13 amino acids. CDR1 is KGHDR, CDR2 SFDVKD, per germline. The germline V and J ends were trimmed by 4 bases and 6 bases, with 11 bases remaining between them. The CDR3 loop is CATSDPDLKTQYF. The CDR3 DNA follows: TGTGCCACCAGTGACCCCGATTTGAAGACCCAGTACTTC.

This clonotype was counted between two and nine times. J is TRBJ2-2 and V is TRBV24-1; D might be TRBD1 (5 bases). Germline V lookup: CDR1 KGHDR, CDR2 SFDVKD. The ends were cut back, 4 bases at V and 1 base at J, with 9 bases in the middle. There are 15 residues in the CDR3. CDR3 nucleotides: TGTGCCACCAGTGACCCAGGGTGGAACACCGGGGAGCTGTTTTTT. It is translated as CATSDPGWNTGELFF.

This clonotype was seen a single time. V gene TRBV6-4 combines with J gene TRBJ2-2; D is ambiguous. V lost 0 bases, J lost 4 bases, and 12 bases lay in between. The CDR3 extends over 16 amino acids. The germline gives CDR1 MRHNA, CDR2 SNTAGT. The CDR3 spells CASSDSPWAGTGELFF. The CDR3 coding sequence is TGTGCCAGCAGTGACTCACCCTGGGCAGGCACCGGGGAGCTGTTTTTT.

This clonotype was seen a handful of times. CDR3 protein: CASSEVESQETQYF. CDR3 bases: TGTGCCAGCAGTGAGGTAGAATCCCAAGAGACCCAGTACTTC. This rearrangement joins TRBV2 to TRBJ2-5; the D is unclear. From germline, CDR1 is SNHLY and CDR2 FYNNEI. The CDR3 length is 14 residues. Trimming removed 3 bases from V and 1 base from J, with 9 bases in between. The whole variable domain, filled in from reference TRBV2 and TRBJ2-5, reads EPEVTQTPSHQVTQMGQEVILRCVPISNHLYFYWYRQILGQKVEFLVSFYNNEISEKSEIFDDQFSVERPDGSNFTLKIRSTKLEDSAMYFCASSEVESQETQYFGPGTRLLVL.

The genes are TRBV5-1 and TRBJ2-1, with D perhaps TRBD1 (6 bases). V was clipped by 0 bases and J by 9 bases, with 16 bases between them. Per the germline V gene, CDR1 is SGHRS and CDR2 is YFSETQ. CDR3 length equals 15 residues. The DNA of the CDR3 is TGCGCCAGCAGCTTGGTAGGGACCTCCAGGGGTGAGCAGTTCTTC. Protein sequence: CASSLVGTSRGEQFF. The variable domain in full, with the rest retrieved from reference TRBV5-1 and TRBJ2-1, is KAGVTQTPRYLIKTRGQQVTLSCSPISGHRSVSWYQQTPGQGLQFLFEYFSETQRNKGNFPGRFSGRQFSNSRSEMNVSTLELGDSALYLCASSLVGTSRGEQFFGPGTRLTVL.

The chain couples TRBV20-1 to TRBJ2-5; D remains ambiguous. The germline gives CDR1 DFQATT, CDR2 SNEGSKA (reference sequence). The V end lost 5 bases, the J end lost 5 bases, and 12 bases lay between the germline ends. This CDR3 comprises 12 residues. The CDR3 sequence: CSARTGRETQYF. The CDR3 region has the DNA TGCAGTGCTCGGACGGGTCGGGAGACCCAGTACTTC.

In this sample, this clonotype turned up a few times. The V call is TRBV7-9, the J call TRBJ1-2, with a tentative D call TRBD1 (6 bases). Trimming took off 2 bases at V and 4 bases at J, with 11 bases between the two ends. The V gene's germline CDR1 is SEHNR and CDR2 FQNEAQ (reference sequence). CDR3 length equals 14 residues. CDR3 DNA sequence: TGTGCCAGCAGCTTACCAGGGGTCGTCTATGGCTACACCTTC. Encoded protein: CASSLPGVVYGYTF.

This clonotype was observed a few times. The chain has TRBV6-1 and TRBJ1-6, with 9 nucleotides matching TRBD1. In germline, CDR1 is MNHNS, CDR2 SASEGT. The V segment lost 6 bases and the J segment 10 bases; nucleotides outside the gene matches: 7. The length of the CDR3 is 14 residues. CDR3 sequence reads: CASRDTGGGSPLHF. CDR3 nucleotides: TGTGCCAGCAGAGACACAGGGGGCGGATCACCCCTCCACTTT.

This clonotype was picked up a small number of times. The chain joins TRBV27 to TRBJ2-1; 12 nucleotides match TRBD1. Per the germline V gene, CDR1 is MNHEY and CDR2 is SMNVEV (reference sequence). J lost 8 bases, V lost 1 base, and 6 bases had no gene match. This CDR3 spans 16 amino acids. The CDR3 here is CASSLLGQGAKDEQFF. The CDR3 nucleotides read TGTGCCAGCAGTTTATTGGGACAGGGGGCGAAGGATGAGCAGTTCTTC.

This clonotype occurred a few times. The chain combines TRBV27 with TRBJ2-2; D is unclear. Germline V lookup: CDR1 MNHEY, CDR2 SMNVEV (reference sequence). This CDR3 spans 16 amino acids. The ends were cut back, 5 bases at V and 0 bases at J, with 13 bases in the middle. The DNA for the CDR3 is TGTGCCAGCAGTAGAGACTTTTTTACGAACACCGGGGAGCTGTTTTTT. Amino acids: CASSRDFFTNTGELFF.

This rearrangement joins TRBV4-3 to TRBJ1-2; 9 bases line up with TRBD1. With 5 bases clipped from V and 5 bases from J, the junction kept 3 bases outside the gene matches. In germline, CDR1 is LGHNA, CDR2 YSLEER. There are 13 residues in the CDR3. The CDR3 sequence is CASSSQGAYGYTF. Here the CDR3 DNA reads TGCGCCAGCAGCTCACAGGGGGCTTATGGCTACACCTTC.

This clonotype was counted a few times. The chain employs TRBV12-3 or TRBV12-4 and TRBJ2-3, with D perhaps TRBD1 or TRBD2 (5 bases each). V lost 1 base and J 5 bases, leaving 13 bases between the germline ends. The CDR3 has 15 amino acids. CDR3 region: CASSLDGQGRDTQYF. The DNA for the CDR3 is TGTGCCAGCAGTTTAGATGGGCAGGGACGAGATACGCAGTATTTT.

This clonotype occurred a few times. The chain has TRBV4-1 and TRBJ2-1; D possibly corresponds to TRBD2 (6 bases). Germline CDR1 and CDR2: MGHRA and YSYEKL. The CDR3 sequence is 14 residues long. Trimming left V 3 bases short and J 7 bases short, with 13 bases between. The CDR3 region has the DNA TGCGCCAGCAGCCAGGGGGAGGTTGTAAATGAGCAGTTCTTC. It encodes CASSQGEVVNEQFF.